A selection of T cell receptor beta chains follows, all from one sample in a study of identical twins. TCRdb fed the 5' RACE reads into MiXCR, producing one record per CDR3 protein. Among about 570,000 distinct CDR3 sequences listed, roughly 9.5% were seen once. These data were also reused for a study on yellow fever vaccine responses in identical twins.

Sequencing was done on a sample of PBMCs. These receptors came from a woman younger than 30 in good health. Each CDR3 is given with its conserved first and last residue. Fields, in order: V gene, clone size, D gene, CDR3 length, J gene, CDR3 protein, CDR3 DNA. The D gene is left open where the match is weak. Clone size, where shown, is once, few, many, or a class for clones that have expanded.

TRBV5-1,many,TRBD2,16,TRBJ2-7,CASSTSSSGSSYEQYF,TGCGCCAGCAGCACATCCTCTAGCGGGAGTAGCTACGAGCAGTACTTC
TRBV13,many,TRBD1,16,TRBJ1-1,CASSLERQGANTEAFF,TGTGCCAGCAGCTTAGAGCGACAGGGGGCGAACACTGAAGCTTTCTTT
TRBV6-2/TRBV6-3,NA,NA,16,TRBJ2-3,CASSYSFGRNTDTQYF,TGTGCCAGCAGTTACTCTTTTGGTCGAAACACAGATACGCAGTATTTT
TRBV4-2,many,TRBD1,17,TRBJ1-4,CASSQVSTGTGGEKLFF,TGTGCCAGCAGCCAAGTTTCGACCGGGACAGGGGGCGAAAAACTGTTTTTT
TRBV20-1,many,NA,11,TRBJ2-7,CSARETYEQYF,TGCAGTGCTAGAGAGACCTACGAGCAGTACTTC
TRBV5-1,few,NA,15,TRBJ1-1,CASSLALGAVPEAFF,TGCGCCAGCAGCTTGGCCTTGGGTGCGGTTCCTGAAGCTTTCTTT
TRBV2,few,TRBD2,17,TRBJ2-1,CASSEAGLAGIYNEQFF,TGTGCCAGCAGTGAAGCCGGACTAGCGGGAATCTACAATGAGCAGTTCTTC
TRBV7-9,NA,NA,15,TRBJ2-1,CASSLLLRPGDEQFF,TGTGCCAGCAGCTTATTATTGAGGCCGGGGGATGAGCAGTTCTTC
TRBV6-2/TRBV6-3,few,TRBD2,17,TRBJ2-1,CASSYSIKTSAHNEQFF,TGTGCCAGCAGTTACTCTATAAAGACTAGCGCTCACAATGAGCAGTTCTTC
TRBV7-6,NA,TRBD1,14,TRBJ2-2,CASSYKRTGLEMFF,TGTGCCAGCAGCTATAAACGGACAGGGTTGGAGATGTTTTTT
TRBV5-1,many,TRBD2,13,TRBJ2-1,CASSGLDDNEQFF,TGCGCCAGCAGTGGACTAGATGATAATGAGCAGTTCTTC
TRBV11-2,NA,NA,12,TRBJ2-1,CASSARIPREFF,TGTGCCAGCAGCGCGCGGATCCCTCGGGAGTTCTTC
TRBV6-5,few,NA,14,TRBJ1-4,CASSYSRGDEKLFF,TGTGCCAGCAGTTACTCGAGGGGGGATGAAAAACTGTTTTTT
TRBV7-9,few,NA,12,TRBJ1-1,CASSLVGREAFF,TGTGCCAGCAGCTTAGTAGGGAGGGAAGCTTTCTTT
TRBV10-3,many,NA,13,TRBJ1-2,CAIRLGLTYGYTF,TGTGCCATCAGGTTGGGACTTACCTATGGCTACACCTTC
TRBV20-1,few,NA,14,TRBJ2-7,CSAPPLQGYAEQYF,TGCAGTGCGCCCCCATTACAGGGTTACGCCGAGCAGTACTTC
TRBV20-1,NA,TRBD2,15,TRBJ2-7,CSARDLAGALGEQYF,TGCAGTGCTAGAGATCTAGCGGGAGCTTTGGGCGAGCAGTACTTC
TRBV12-3/TRBV12-4,many,NA,15,TRBJ2-1,CASSLDHTLQDEQFF,TGTGCCAGCAGTTTAGACCATACTTTACAGGATGAGCAGTTCTTC
TRBV5-1,NA,NA,18,TRBJ2-1,CASSPAPTGHRSYNEQFF,TGCGCCAGCAGCCCCGCACCGACGGGACACCGCTCCTACAATGAGCAGTTCTTC
TRBV11-2,NA,NA,18,TRBJ2-4,CASSFDPGPTIAKNIQYF,TGTGCCAGCAGCTTTGATCCGGGACCGACAATAGCCAAAAACATTCAGTACTTC
TRBV20-1,many,TRBD2,15,TRBJ2-3,CSARRRLAHTDTQYF,TGCAGTGCTAGGAGGAGACTAGCCCACACAGATACGCAGTATTTT
TRBV12-3/TRBV12-4,many,NA,16,TRBJ2-4,CASSLLSQVAKNIQYF,TGTGCCAGCAGTTTATTGTCCCAAGTAGCCAAAAACATTCAGTACTTC
TRBV6-1,few,NA,14,TRBJ1-4,CATRGSATNEKLFF,TGTGCCACCCGCGGCTCAGCAACTAATGAAAAACTGTTTTTT
TRBV30,few,NA,11,TRBJ2-1,CAFDLSNEQFF,TGTGCCTTCGATTTATCTAATGAGCAGTTCTTC
TRBV10-3,many,NA,14,TRBJ2-7,CAISARRGKDEQYF,TGTGCCATCAGTGCCCGGAGGGGGAAGGACGAGCAGTACTTC
TRBV29-1,many,NA,11,TRBJ2-3,CSVENPDTQYF,TGCAGCGTTGAAAACCCAGATACGCAGTATTTT
TRBV24-1,NA,NA,15,TRBJ1-5,CATSDSLRADQPQHF,TGTGCCACCAGTGACTCTCTCAGGGCGGATCAGCCCCAGCATTTT
TRBV29-1,many,NA,13,TRBJ2-2,CSVDKKNTGELFF,TGCAGCGTTGATAAGAAAAACACCGGGGAGCTGTTTTTT
TRBV7-2,NA,NA,17,TRBJ2-4,CASSLGSGRGGKNIQYF,TGTGCCAGCAGCTTAGGATCGGGTCGTGGGGGGAAAAACATTCAGTACTTC
TRBV24-1,many,NA,15,TRBJ1-2,CATSDPDRPNYGYTF,TGTGCCACCAGTGATCCCGACAGACCTAACTATGGCTACACCTTC
TRBV4-3,NA,TRBD1,15,TRBJ2-7,CASSHGTGKPYEQYF,TGCGCCAGCAGCCACGGGACAGGGAAACCCTACGAGCAGTACTTC
TRBV5-1,few,TRBD1,18,TRBJ2-6,CASSPSGTGGSGANVLTF,TGCGCCAGCAGCCCCTCCGGGACAGGGGGCTCTGGGGCCAACGTCCTGACTTTC
TRBV12-3/TRBV12-4,many,NA,14,TRBJ2-3,CARGSPEGEDTQYF,TGTGCCAGGGGATCTCCGGAGGGGGAAGATACGCAGTATTTT
TRBV4-3,many,TRBD2,14,TRBJ2-1,CASSLYSGSDEQFF,TGCGCCAGCAGCCTTTATAGCGGGAGTGATGAGCAGTTCTTC
TRBV25-1,NA,NA,16,TRBJ2-5,CASSEFGAGDQETQYF,TGTGCCAGCAGTGAATTTGGAGCGGGTGACCAAGAGACCCAGTACTTC
TRBV4-3,NA,NA,13,TRBJ2-7,CASSRGSVYEQYF,TGCGCCAGCAGCCGGGGGAGCGTCTACGAGCAGTACTTC
TRBV5-1,few,NA,16,TRBJ2-7,CASSLDSGGITYEQYF,TGCGCCAGCAGCTTGGATAGTGGGGGAATCACCTACGAGCAGTACTTC
TRBV4-1,NA,NA,15,TRBJ1-4,CASSSDEIAYEKLLF,TGCGCCAGCAGCTCAGACGAGATAGCCTATGAAAAACTGCTTTTT
TRBV29-1,NA,NA,11,TRBJ1-4,CSVRAGEKLFF,TGCAGCGTAAGGGCGGGGGAAAAACTGTTTTTT
TRBV20-1,few,TRBD2,17,TRBJ2-7,CSARGLAGGPIGYEQYF,TGCAGTGCTAGAGGACTAGCGGGAGGGCCGATCGGCTACGAGCAGTACTTC
TRBV7-3,NA,NA,15,TRBJ2-7,CASSLRSGTTYEQYF,TGTGCCAGCAGCTTAAGGTCAGGAACCACATACGAGCAGTACTTC
TRBV11-2,many,NA,16,TRBJ2-1,CASSLEGEAGYNEQFF,TGTGCCAGCAGCTTAGAGGGCGAGGCGGGCTACAATGAGCAGTTCTTC
TRBV20-1,many,NA,13,TRBJ2-2,CSARRQNTGELFF,TGCAGTGCTAGAAGACAGAACACCGGGGAGCTGTTTTTT
TRBV29-1,many,NA,12,TRBJ2-7,CSVEVMASEQYF,TGCAGCGTTGAAGTAATGGCAAGCGAGCAGTACTTC
TRBV12-3/TRBV12-4,few,NA,14,TRBJ2-7,CASSLGLGSGEQYF,TGTGCCAGCAGTCTGGGACTCGGATCCGGCGAGCAGTACTTC
TRBV6-5,many,NA,17,TRBJ2-3,CASSYSRLARRTDTQYF,TGTGCCAGCAGTTACTCGAGGCTAGCGCGGCGCACAGATACGCAGTATTTT
TRBV20-1,many,TRBD1,14,TRBJ2-5,CSARDLTGEETQYF,TGCAGTGCTAGAGATCTAACAGGGGAAGAGACCCAGTACTTC
TRBV10-2,many,TRBD2,16,TRBJ2-1,CASIREGKRGNNEQFF,TGCGCCAGCATTAGGGAGGGGAAGCGGGGAAACAATGAGCAGTTCTTC
TRBV13,NA,NA,15,TRBJ2-5,CASSLDVRGRGTQYF,TGTGCCAGCAGCTTAGACGTCCGGGGGCGCGGGACCCAGTACTTC
TRBV3-1,NA,TRBD1,15,TRBJ1-2,CASSQEQGANYGYTF,TGTGCCAGCAGCCAAGAACAGGGGGCCAACTATGGCTACACCTTC
TRBV7-9,NA,TRBD1,14,TRBJ2-5,CASSPTGEGETQYF,TGTGCCAGCAGCCCGACAGGGGAAGGAGAGACCCAGTACTTC
TRBV5-1,many,NA,14,TRBJ2-5,CASSLAGGKETQYF,TGCGCCAGCAGCTTGGCCGGCGGAAAAGAGACCCAGTACTTC
TRBV29-1,many,TRBD2,15,TRBJ2-5,CSVEEVTSVEETQYF,TGCAGCGTTGAAGAAGTAACTAGCGTAGAAGAGACCCAGTACTTC
TRBV12-3/TRBV12-4,NA,NA,17,TRBJ1-2,CASSLAGWGYRPYGYTF,TGTGCCAGCAGTTTAGCGGGATGGGGTTATCGACCATATGGCTACACCTTC